These T cell receptor beta chains were read from a single sample in a study of identical twins. TCRdb fed the 5' RACE reads into MiXCR, producing one record per CDR3 protein. The data hold under 300,000 distinct CDR3 sequences, with about 6.7% observed a single time. These same data were also listed under a study on T cells expressing NK-cell markers.

Sequenced: CD8+ T cells sorted from blood. All receptors derive from a woman under 30 in good health. Both conserved end residues are part of each CDR3. The D gene is left open where the match is weak. Clone size is given for some rows only: seen once, a few or many times, or a class if the clone is expanded.

D,length,J,V,size,CDR3,DNA
NA,14,TRBJ2-7,TRBV4-1,NA,CASSQEWSVDEQYF,TGCGCCAGCAGCCAAGAGTGGTCAGTAGACGAGCAGTACTTC
NA,14,TRBJ2-7,TRBV21-1,NA,CASSALGKRDEQYF,TGTGCCAGCAGCGCCCTAGGGAAAAGGGACGAGCAGTACTTC
NA,12,TRBJ1-1,TRBV5-1,many,CASSEGQPEAFF,TGCGCCAGCAGCGAAGGACAACCGGAAGCTTTCTTT
NA,12,TRBJ2-3,TRBV4-3,many,CASSQQGDTQYF,TGCGCCAGCAGCCAACAGGGAGATACGCAGTATTTT
NA,10,TRBJ2-3,TRBV5-5,few,CASSELNQYF,TGTGCCAGCAGCGAACTAAATCAGTATTTT
NA,11,TRBJ2-1,TRBV13,few,CASSALYEQFF,TGTGCCAGCAGCGCCCTTTATGAGCAGTTCTTC
TRBD1,15,TRBJ2-3,TRBV15,many,CATSSRDREADTQYF,TGTGCCACCAGCAGCCGGGACAGGGAAGCAGATACGCAGTATTTT
NA,14,TRBJ1-3,TRBV27,few,CASSLARDGNTIYF,TGTGCCAGCAGTTTAGCCAGGGACGGAAACACCATATATTTT
TRBD2,15,TRBJ2-1,TRBV12-3/TRBV12-4,few,CASTPVGGFDNEQFF,TGTGCCAGCACCCCAGTGGGGGGGTTCGACAATGAGCAGTTCTTC
NA,15,TRBJ1-1,TRBV3-1,few,CASSHEGRMNTEAFF,TGTGCCAGCAGCCATGAGGGACGGATGAACACTGAAGCTTTCTTT
NA,17,TRBJ2-1,TRBV7-9,NA,CASSSIDWAPRDNEQFF,TGTGCCAGCAGCTCCATCGATTGGGCCCCTAGGGACAATGAGCAGTTCTTC
NA,12,TRBJ2-1,TRBV14,NA,CASSQDAVRQFF,TGTGCCAGCAGCCAAGATGCCGTCCGCCAGTTCTTC
TRBD2,15,TRBJ2-2,TRBV16,few,CASSRGGENTGELFF,TGTGCCAGCAGCCGCGGGGGGGAGAACACCGGGGAGCTGTTTTTT
NA,11,TRBJ1-2,TRBV29-1,few,CSVEPTGGYTF,TGCAGCGTGGAACCGACGGGTGGCTACACCTTC
NA,13,TRBJ2-3,TRBV12-3/TRBV12-4,few,CASSLVFTDTQYF,TGTGCCAGCAGTTTGGTCTTCACAGATACGCAGTATTTT
NA,12,TRBJ1-5,TRBV7-9,NA,CASSSLGQPQHF,TGTGCCAGCAGCTCACTGGGACAGCCCCAGCATTTT
NA,13,TRBJ2-7,TRBV4-3,few,CASSPDSTHEQYF,TGCGCCAGCAGCCCGGACTCCACTCACGAGCAGTACTTC
NA,16,TRBJ2-7,TRBV9,few,CASSVPPGSGFEEQYF,TGTGCCAGCAGCGTACCCCCTGGTAGCGGCTTTGAGGAGCAGTACTTC
NA,15,TRBJ1-5,TRBV27,few,CASSLGGGSNQPQHF,TGTGCCAGCAGTTTAGGGGGGGGGTCCAATCAGCCCCAGCATTTT
NA,12,TRBJ1-2,TRBV7-2,many,CASSVVVKDYTF,TGTGCCAGCAGCGTGGTTGTAAAGGACTACACCTTC
NA,12,TRBJ2-5,TRBV9,few,CASSVEGETQYF,TGTGCCAGCAGCGTTGAGGGAGAGACCCAGTACTTC
TRBD1,14,TRBJ2-1,TRBV19,many,CASSSRTGWNEQFF,TGTGCCAGTAGTTCCAGGACAGGGTGGAATGAGCAGTTCTTC
NA,16,TRBJ1-1,TRBV2,NA,CASRGRIEAVNTEAFF,TGTGCCAGCAGGGGCCGGATCGAGGCAGTGAACACTGAAGCTTTCTTT
NA,14,TRBJ1-5,TRBV12-3/TRBV12-4,many,CASSFDRRNQPQHF,TGTGCCAGCAGTTTTGACAGGCGAAATCAGCCCCAGCATTTT
TRBD2,15,TRBJ2-7,TRBV7-2,few,CASSLAWREPYEQYF,TGTGCCAGCAGCTTAGCGTGGCGGGAGCCATACGAGCAGTACTTC
NA,15,TRBJ2-7,TRBV5-1,NA,CASREAPGNSYEQYF,TGCGCCAGCAGAGAGGCTCCCGGGAACTCCTACGAGCAGTACTTC
NA,13,TRBJ2-7,TRBV30,few,CASPGRHSYEQYF,TGTGCCTCTCCCGGGCGTCACTCCTACGAGCAGTACTTC
NA,14,TRBJ1-1,TRBV9,many,CASSVGSSNTEAFF,TGTGCCAGCAGCGTAGGATCCAGTAACACTGAAGCTTTCTTT
NA,9,TRBJ2-7,TRBV6-2/TRBV6-3,NA,CASGEPSYF,TGTGCCAGCGGGGAGCCGTCGTACTTC
NA,15,TRBJ2-7,TRBV4-1,NA,CASSYRQTRGYEQYF,TGCGCCAGCAGCTACAGACAGACCCGGGGCTACGAGCAGTACTTC
NA,17,TRBJ2-7,TRBV21-1,NA,CASSKKGQDRVSYEQYF,TGTGCCAGCAGCAAAAAGGGGCAGGATAGGGTCTCCTACGAGCAGTACTTC
TRBD2,16,TRBJ2-7,TRBV7-8,few,CASSLFAYSGGYEQYF,TGTGCCAGCAGCTTATTCGCTTATAGCGGGGGTTACGAGCAGTACTTC
NA,17,TRBJ1-4,TRBV5-5,few,CASSSTVFTATNEKLFF,TGTGCCAGCAGCTCGACAGTCTTTACTGCAACTAATGAAAAACTGTTTTTT
NA,12,TRBJ1-1,TRBV9,many,CASSGRDTEAFF,TGTGCCAGCAGCGGCAGAGACACTGAAGCTTTCTTT
NA,13,TRBJ2-7,TRBV7-8,many,CASSLGSPYEQYF,TGTGCCAGCAGCTTAGGCAGCCCCTACGAGCAGTACTTC
TRBD2,17,TRBJ2-7,TRBV14,NA,CASSQDSRTSGSYEQYF,TGTGCCAGCAGCCAAGATTCCCGAACTAGCGGTTCCTACGAGCAGTACTTC
TRBD1,17,TRBJ2-2,TRBV4-1,few,CASSHRDRGVPTGELFF,TGCGCCAGCAGCCATAGGGACAGGGGCGTGCCGACCGGGGAGCTGTTTTTT
NA,15,TRBJ1-5,TRBV12-3/TRBV12-4,NA,CASSLLGGSNQPQHF,TGTGCCAGCAGTTTACTCGGAGGGAGCAATCAGCCCCAGCATTTT
TRBD1,15,TRBJ2-5,TRBV10-1,few,CASSEGTGGEETQYF,TGCGCCAGCAGTGAGGGGACAGGCGGGGAAGAGACCCAGTACTTC
TRBD1,12,TRBJ2-7,TRBV5-1,few,CASRRTGREQYF,TGCGCCAGCAGAAGGACAGGGAGGGAGCAGTACTTC
NA,14,TRBJ1-1,TRBV7-9,many,CASSGPAGNTEAFF,TGTGCCAGCTCGGGCCCGGCGGGGAACACTGAAGCTTTCTTT
TRBD2,17,TRBJ2-1,TRBV7-6,few,CASSQPLAGMSYNEQFF,TGTGCCAGCAGCCAACCTCTAGCGGGGATGTCCTACAATGAGCAGTTCTTC
TRBD2,13,TRBJ2-1,TRBV12-3/TRBV12-4,many,CASSFAAGGEQFF,TGTGCCAGCAGTTTTGCAGCGGGAGGTGAGCAGTTCTTC
TRBD1,17,TRBJ2-5,TRBV27,NA,CASSPATGPASKETQYF,TGTGCCAGCAGTCCGGCGACAGGGCCAGCCTCTAAAGAGACCCAGTACTTC
TRBD1,16,TRBJ1-4,TRBV5-6,NA,CASSFGTPGQEEKLFF,TGTGCCAGCAGCTTCGGTACCCCGGGACAGGAAGAAAAACTGTTTTTT
TRBD2,16,TRBJ2-3,TRBV19,NA,CASSIRAGENTDTQYF,TGTGCCAGTAGTATACGAGCGGGAGAGAATACAGATACGCAGTATTTT
NA,13,TRBJ2-7,TRBV20-1,few,CSALQDHLHEQYF,TGCAGTGCTCTTCAGGATCACCTCCACGAGCAGTACTTC
NA,14,TRBJ1-6,TRBV7-9,medium-sized,CASTPDSHNSPLHF,TGTGCCAGCACCCCCGACAGCCATAATTCACCCCTCCACTTT